Listed below are T cell receptor beta chains from one sample, sequenced in a study of shared clonotypes between healthy human individuals. Libraries were prepared by immunoSEQ multiplex PCR; TCRdb keeps only in-frame clonotypes and omits some of them. The data show over 850,000 clones, approximately 78% seen once. The specimen was memory CD4+ T cells from PBMCs. The receptors stem from a young man in good health. Some clones in this sample may be carry-over from other donors' samples. Both conserved end residues are part of each CDR3. D genes are given only for firm matches. Size is stated for part of the rows, as once, few or many counts, or as a class when the clone is expanded.

size: once
V: TRBV28
J: TRBJ2-5
D: TRBD2
DNA: TGTGCCAGCAACCTACGCGGGAGAAGTAGAGAGACCCAGTACTTC
CDR3: CASNLRGRSRETQYF

size: -
V: TRBV18
J: TRBJ2-7
D: -
DNA: TGTGCCAGCTCACCGGATCGCAGCGGAGCCTACGAGCAGTACTTC
CDR3: CASSPDRSGAYEQYF

size: -
V: TRBV2
J: TRBJ2-7
D: TRBD2
DNA: TGTGCCAGCAGTGAAGAACGTCTAGCGGGAGGATCCTACGAGCAGTACTTC
CDR3: CASSEERLAGGSYEQYF

size: -
V: TRBV7-9
J: TRBJ2-3
D: TRBD1
DNA: TGTGCCAGCAGCAAGGACAGGAGCACAGATACGCAGTATTTT
CDR3: CASSKDRSTDTQYF

size: -
V: TRBV5-1
J: TRBJ2-2
D: TRBD2
DNA: TGCGCCAGCAGCTTGGTGAGCCTAGCGGTGAACACCGGGGAGCTGTTTTTT
CDR3: CASSLVSLAVNTGELFF

size: -
V: TRBV28
J: TRBJ1-2
D: TRBD1
DNA: TGTGCCAGCAGTGGAACCGGGACAGACTATGGCTACACCTTC
CDR3: CASSGTGTDYGYTF

size: -
V: TRBV7-8
J: TRBJ2-1
D: TRBD2
DNA: TGTGCCAGCAGCCCCCGCCTAGCGGGAGGGAAAGGTTCCTACAATGAGCAGTTCTTC
CDR3: CASSPRLAGGKGSYNEQFF

size: once
V: TRBV28
J: TRBJ1-1
D: -
DNA: TGTGCCAGCACCCCCCTGGGACGGGCCACTGAAGCTTTCTTT
CDR3: CASTPLGRATEAFF

size: -
V: TRBV28
J: TRBJ2-2
D: -
DNA: TGTGCCAGCAGTTTACCCTTACAGGGCCCGAACACCGGGGAGCTGTTTTTT
CDR3: CASSLPLQGPNTGELFF

size: -
V: TRBV4-3
J: TRBJ2-3
D: TRBD1
DNA: TGCGCCAGCAGCCAAGGGGTGGGACAGGGCACAGATACGCAGTATTTT
CDR3: CASSQGVGQGTDTQYF

size: -
V: TRBV19
J: TRBJ2-1
D: TRBD2
DNA: TGTGCCAGTAGTAAGCTCATTCTAGCGGGTACATACAATGAGCAGTTCTTC
CDR3: CASSKLILAGTYNEQFF

size: -
V: TRBV19
J: TRBJ1-2
D: -
DNA: TGTGCCACCAAGACAGAGTTTAACTATGGCTACACCTTC
CDR3: CATKTEFNYGYTF

size: once
V: TRBV28
J: TRBJ2-5
D: -
DNA: TGTGCCAGCAGTTTGGGTGGACTACAAGAGACCCAGTACTTC
CDR3: CASSLGGLQETQYF

size: -
V: TRBV28
J: TRBJ2-2
D: TRBD1
DNA: TGTGCCCCCAGAAGGGGACAGGGGAGCCCCGGGGAGCTGTTTTTT
CDR3: CAPRRGQGSPGELFF

size: -
V: TRBV5-4
J: TRBJ2-5
D: TRBD2
DNA: TGTGCCAGCAGCTTGGGGACTAGCGGGAGGGGAGAGACCCGGTACTTC
CDR3: CASSLGTSGRGETRYF

size: -
V: TRBV28
J: TRBJ2-7
D: -
DNA: TGTGCCAGCATTACCCGGGACTTTCTCGTATCGCACTTC
CDR3: CASITRDFLVSHF

size: -
V: TRBV4-3
J: TRBJ2-7
D: -
DNA: TGCGCCAGCAGCCGTCGGGCCTTCGACTACGAGCAGTACTTC
CDR3: CASSRRAFDYEQYF

size: -
V: TRBV6-5
J: TRBJ1-2
D: -
DNA: TGTGCCAGCAGTTACGACAGCCTCTATGGCTACACCTTC
CDR3: CASSYDSLYGYTF

size: -
V: TRBV4-2
J: TRBJ2-7
D: -
DNA: TGTGCCAGCAGCCAAGTTTTTGGCGGGGAGCCCTACGAGCAGTACTTC
CDR3: CASSQVFGGEPYEQYF

size: -
V: TRBV29-1
J: TRBJ2-3
D: -
DNA: TGCAGCGTCGAAGGGGGGGGAGGCACAGATACGCAGTATTTT
CDR3: CSVEGGGGTDTQYF

size: once
V: TRBV11-2
J: TRBJ2-5
D: TRBD1
DNA: TGTGCCAGCACGGTGCTCGGGACAGGGAAACAAGAGACCCAGTACTTC
CDR3: CASTVLGTGKQETQYF

size: many
V: TRBV28
J: TRBJ1-2
D: -
DNA: TGTGCCAGCAGTCCACAGGGACTTAACTATGGCTACACCTTC
CDR3: CASSPQGLNYGYTF

size: -
V: TRBV28
J: TRBJ2-5
D: -
DNA: TGTGCCAGCAGCCTCCGGGGTGTCGAGACCCAGTACTTC
CDR3: CASSLRGVETQYF

size: -
V: TRBV15
J: TRBJ1-5
D: -
DNA: TGTGCCACCAGCAGAGTACGTCAAAGGCCCCAGCATTTT
CDR3: CATSRVRQRPQHF

size: -
V: TRBV28
J: TRBJ1-5
D: -
DNA: TGTGCCAGCAGTTCCCCTCACCAGAGGGGCAATCAGCCCCAGCATTTT
CDR3: CASSSPHQRGNQPQHF